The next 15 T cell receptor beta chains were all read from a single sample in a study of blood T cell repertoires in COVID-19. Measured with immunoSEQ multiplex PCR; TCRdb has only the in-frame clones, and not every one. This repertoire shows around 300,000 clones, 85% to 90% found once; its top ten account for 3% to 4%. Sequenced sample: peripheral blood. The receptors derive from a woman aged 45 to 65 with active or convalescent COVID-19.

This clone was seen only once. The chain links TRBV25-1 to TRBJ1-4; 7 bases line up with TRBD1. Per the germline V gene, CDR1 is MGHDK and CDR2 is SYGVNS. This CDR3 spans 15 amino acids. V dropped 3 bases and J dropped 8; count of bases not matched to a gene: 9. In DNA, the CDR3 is TGTGCCAGCAGTGATAGTACAGGGGCAGGAGAAAAACTGTTTTTT. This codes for CASSDSTGAGEKLFF.

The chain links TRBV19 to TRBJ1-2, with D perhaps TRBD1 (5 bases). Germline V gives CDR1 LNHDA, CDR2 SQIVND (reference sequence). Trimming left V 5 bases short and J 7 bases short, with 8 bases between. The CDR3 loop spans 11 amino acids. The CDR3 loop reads CASSQGGGYTF. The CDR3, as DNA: TGTGCCAGTAGTCAGGGCGGTGGCTACACCTTC.

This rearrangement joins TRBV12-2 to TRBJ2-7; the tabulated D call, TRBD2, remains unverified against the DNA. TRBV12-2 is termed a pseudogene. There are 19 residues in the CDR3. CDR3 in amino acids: CASRLEAKGPSVHTYEQYF. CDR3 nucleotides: TGTGCAAGTCGCTTAGAGGCCAAGGGGCCTAGCGTACACACCTACGAGCAGTACTTC.

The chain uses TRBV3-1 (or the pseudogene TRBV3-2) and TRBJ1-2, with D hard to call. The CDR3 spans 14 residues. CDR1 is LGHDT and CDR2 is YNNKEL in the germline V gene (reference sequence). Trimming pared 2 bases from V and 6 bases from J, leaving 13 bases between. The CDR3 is CASSQSGGEDGYTF. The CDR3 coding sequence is TGTGCCAGCAGCCAATCCGGAGGAGAAGATGGCTACACCTTC.

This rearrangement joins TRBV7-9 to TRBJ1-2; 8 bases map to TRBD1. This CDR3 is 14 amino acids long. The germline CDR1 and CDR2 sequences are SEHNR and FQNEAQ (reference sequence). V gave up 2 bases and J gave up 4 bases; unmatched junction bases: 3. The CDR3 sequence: CASSLPGTGYGYTF. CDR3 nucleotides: TGTGCCAGCAGCTTACCCGGGACAGGCTATGGCTACACCTTC.

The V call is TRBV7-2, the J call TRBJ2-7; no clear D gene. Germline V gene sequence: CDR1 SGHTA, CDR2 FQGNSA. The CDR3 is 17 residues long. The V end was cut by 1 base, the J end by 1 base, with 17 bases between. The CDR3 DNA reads TGTGCCAGCAGCTTAGGGGCCATGGTCCCTTTATCCTACGAGCAGTACTTC. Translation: CASSLGAMVPLSYEQYF.

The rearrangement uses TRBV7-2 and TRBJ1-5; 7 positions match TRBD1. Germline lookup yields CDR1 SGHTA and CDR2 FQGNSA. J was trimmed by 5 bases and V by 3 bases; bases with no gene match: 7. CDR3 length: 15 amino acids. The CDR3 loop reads CASSLRGGADQPQHF. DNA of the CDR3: TGTGCCAGCAGCTTGAGAGGGGGCGCGGATCAGCCCCAGCATTTT.

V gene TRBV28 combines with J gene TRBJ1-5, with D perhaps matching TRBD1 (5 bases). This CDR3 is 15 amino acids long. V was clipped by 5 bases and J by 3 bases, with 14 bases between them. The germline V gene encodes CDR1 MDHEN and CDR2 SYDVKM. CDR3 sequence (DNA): TGTGCCAGCAGTCCAGATACAGGACCCAATCAGCCCCAGCATTTT. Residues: CASSPDTGPNQPQHF.

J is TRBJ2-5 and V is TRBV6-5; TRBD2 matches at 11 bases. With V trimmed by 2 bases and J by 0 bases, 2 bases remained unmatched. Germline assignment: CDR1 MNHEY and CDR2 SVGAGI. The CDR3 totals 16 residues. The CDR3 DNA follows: TGTGCCAGCAGTTACGCTAGCGGGGGGTACCAAGAGACCCAGTACTTC. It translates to CASSYASGGYQETQYF.

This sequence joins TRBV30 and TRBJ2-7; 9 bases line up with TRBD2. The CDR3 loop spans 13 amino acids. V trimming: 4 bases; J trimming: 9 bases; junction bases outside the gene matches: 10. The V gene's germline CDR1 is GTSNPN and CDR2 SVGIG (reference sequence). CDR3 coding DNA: TGTGCCTGGAATTTAGCGGGAGCGGTGGCGCAGTACTTC. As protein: CAWNLAGAVAQYF.

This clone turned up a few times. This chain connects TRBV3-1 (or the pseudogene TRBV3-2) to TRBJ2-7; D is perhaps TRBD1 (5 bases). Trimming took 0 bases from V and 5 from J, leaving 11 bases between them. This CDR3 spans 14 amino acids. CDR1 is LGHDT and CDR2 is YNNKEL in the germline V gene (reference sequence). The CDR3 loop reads CASSQDLLGHEQYF. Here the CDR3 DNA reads TGTGCCAGCAGCCAAGATCTCCTGGGGCACGAGCAGTACTTC.

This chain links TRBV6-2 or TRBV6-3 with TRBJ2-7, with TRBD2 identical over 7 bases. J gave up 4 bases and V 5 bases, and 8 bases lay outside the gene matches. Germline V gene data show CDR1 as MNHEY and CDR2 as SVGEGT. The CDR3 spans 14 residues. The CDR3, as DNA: TGTGCCAGCAGTGACGGGGGGATCCGTTACGAGCAGTACTTC. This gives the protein CASSDGGIRYEQYF.

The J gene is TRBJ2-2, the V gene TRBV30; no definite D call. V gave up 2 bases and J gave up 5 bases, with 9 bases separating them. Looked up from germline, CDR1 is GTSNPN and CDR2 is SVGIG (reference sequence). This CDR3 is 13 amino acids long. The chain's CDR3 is CAWSLTRTGELFF. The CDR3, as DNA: TGTGCCTGGAGTCTAACTCGGACCGGGGAGCTGTTTTTT.

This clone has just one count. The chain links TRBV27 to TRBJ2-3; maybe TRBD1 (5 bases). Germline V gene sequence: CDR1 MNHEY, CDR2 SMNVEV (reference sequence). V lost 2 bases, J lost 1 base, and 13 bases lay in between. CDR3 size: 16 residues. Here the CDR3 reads CASSLVGVEGTDTQYF. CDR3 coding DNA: TGTGCCAGCAGTTTAGTAGGGGTAGAGGGCACAGATACGCAGTATTTT.

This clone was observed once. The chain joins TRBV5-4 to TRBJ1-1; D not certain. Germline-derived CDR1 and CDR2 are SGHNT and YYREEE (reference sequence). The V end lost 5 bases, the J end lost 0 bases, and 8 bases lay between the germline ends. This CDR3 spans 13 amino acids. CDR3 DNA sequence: TGTGCCAGCAGACAGAACTTGAACACTGAAGCTTTCTTT. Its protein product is CASRQNLNTEAFF.